This entry lists 28 T cell receptor beta chains sequenced from one sample in a study of T cells in Graves' hyperthyroidism and ophthalmopathy. Amplification of TCR beta CDR3 regions was performed using RNA transcripts as template. First-round RT-PCR of the TCR CDR3 relied on the HTBI primer set. TCRdb called the multiplex PCR reads again in MiXCR, with one record for every CDR3 protein. The sample lists hundreds of thousands of distinct CDR3 sequences, about an eighth occurring once. The sample comprised blood. Receptors were obtained from a woman aged 40-49 years with Graves' ophthalmopathy.

The V gene is TRBV18, the J gene TRBJ1-6; 10 bases map to TRBD1. This CDR3 region has 16 residues. Unmatched junction bases numbered 5, after V lost 2 bases and J lost 7 bases. Germline assignment: CDR1 KGHSH and CDR2 LQKENI. The CDR3 loop is CASSPKTGGENSPLHF. The CDR3 DNA sequence: TGTGCCAGCTCACCAAAGACAGGGGGCGAGAATTCACCCCTCCACTTT.

The chain employs TRBV5-1 and TRBJ2-4; D may be TRBD1 (6 bases). This CDR3 is built from 14 residues. Trimming pared 2 bases from V and 6 bases from J, leaving 12 bases between. Germline V gene lookup returns CDR1 SGHRS and CDR2 YFSETQ. The CDR3 bases are TGCGCCAGCAGCTTCGTGGGGGCGGGAAACATTCAGTACTTC. Translating gives CASSFVGAGNIQYF.

This chain links TRBV2 with TRBJ2-1; unclear D gene. The J call could be wrong; TRBJ2-7 is a better fit for the DNA end. CDR1 is SNHLY, CDR2 FYNNEI, per germline. The CDR3 spans 12 residues. CDR3 sequence: CASSLAGNEQYF. The DNA for the CDR3 is TGTGCCAGCAGTTTAGCTGGCAATGAGCAGTACTTC.

This clonotype was detected many times. The chain is built from TRBV27 and TRBJ1-2; 11 nucleotides align to TRBD1. The germline CDR1 and CDR2 sequences are MNHEY and SMNVEV (reference sequence). CDR3 length equals 15 residues. V dropped 4 bases and J dropped 3; count of bases not matched to a gene: 4. CDR3 residues: CASSSPGQGDYGYTF. The CDR3, as DNA: TGTGCCAGCAGTTCGCCGGGACAGGGGGACTATGGCTACACCTTC.

The chain is built from TRBV3-1 and TRBJ2-1, with no clear D. The CDR3 loop spans 14 amino acids. V was pared by 0 bases and J by 10 bases, with 13 bases between. Germline V gene sequence: CDR1 LGHDT, CDR2 YNNKEL (reference sequence). CDR3 protein: CASSQDIVRVEQFF. CDR3 bases: TGTGCCAGCAGCCAAGATATCGTACGAGTCGAGCAGTTCTTC.

This CDR3 is CASSGPWGSEQYF. The DNA of the CDR3 is TGTGCCAGCAGTGGGCCCTGGGGGTCCGAGCAGTACTTC. The V call is TRBV25-1, the J call TRBJ2-7; possibly TRBD1 or TRBD2 for D (5 bases each). Germline V CDR1 and CDR2: MGHDK, SYGVNS. The V gene lost 4 bases and the J gene lost 6 bases, with 13 bases spanning the gap. The CDR3 has 13 residues.

This clonotype was seen more than once but under ten times. The chain has TRBV20-1 and TRBJ1-2; a weak D match, TRBD1 (5 bases). The CDR3 consists of 13 residues. Germline V gene lookup returns CDR1 DFQATT and CDR2 SNEGSKA (reference sequence). Trimming shortened V by 6 bases and J by 8 bases, and 19 bases separated the two germline ends. CDR3 sequence: CSAQGRVGEGYTF. Written as DNA, the CDR3 is TGCAGTGCCCAGGGCAGGGTCGGAGAGGGCTACACCTTC.

CDR3 bases: TGTGCCAGCAGTGAAGCGCTCGGGGGCACCTTC. Its protein is CASSEALGGTF. V is TRBV6-1 and J is TRBJ1-2; maybe TRBD1 (5 bases). Deletions cut 0 bases from V and 13 bases from J, with 9 bases between. Looked up from germline, CDR1 is MNHNS and CDR2 is SASEGT. CDR3 size: 11 residues.

This clonotype occurred many times. The J gene is TRBJ1-1, the V gene TRBV20-1; 9 nucleotides match TRBD1. The ends lost 7 bases at V and 7 bases at J; junction bases unmatched: 13. Germline V lookup: CDR1 DFQATT, CDR2 SNEGSKA (reference sequence). The CDR3 has 14 residues. The CDR3 spells CSVIAGDRASEAFF. Here the CDR3 DNA reads TGCAGTGTTATCGCCGGGGACAGGGCGAGTGAAGCTTTCTTT.

This clonotype was observed many times. The chain uses TRBV20-1 and TRBJ2-1, with 9 bases lining up with TRBD2. Trimming removed 1 base from V and 9 bases from J; junction bases left unmatched: 4. Germline CDR1 is DFQATT and CDR2 is SNEGSKA (reference sequence). The length of the CDR3 is 13 residues. Written as DNA, the CDR3 is TGCAGTGCTAGAGTGATAGCGGGAGTTGAGCAGTTCTTC. Translated, it gives CSARVIAGVEQFF.

This clonotype was detected many times. The gene calls are TRBV24-1 and TRBJ2-2, with TRBD2 matching 7 bases. The CDR3 length is 17 residues. After removal of 1 base from V and 5 bases from J, the junction contained 9 bases not matched to a gene. Germline V lookup: CDR1 KGHDR, CDR2 SFDVKD. The CDR3, as DNA: TGTGCCACCAGTGATTTTCGGGGGGAGCGAAAAACCGGGGAGCTGTTTTTT. Its translation: CATSDFRGERKTGELFF.

This clonotype has more than one count but fewer than ten. The CDR3 nucleotides are TGTGCCAGCTCACCGCTCCAGGGACTTACTGAAGCTTTCTTT. Translated: CASSPLQGLTEAFF. J is TRBJ1-1 and V is TRBV18; possible D gene TRBD1, 5 bases. With 3 bases removed from V and 5 bases from J, the gap between germline ends came to 13 bases. From germline, CDR1 is KGHSH and CDR2 LQKENI. The CDR3 is made up of 14 amino acids.

This clonotype was detected only a few times. The chain couples TRBV5-1 to TRBJ1-2, with D uncertain. The V end was cut by 0 bases, the J end by 1 base, with 7 bases between. The length of the CDR3 is 14 residues. Looked up from germline, CDR1 is SGHRS and CDR2 is YFSETQ. CDR3 nucleotide sequence: TGCGCCAGCAGCTTGGATGGGGATAACTATGGCTACACCTTC. Translating it yields CASSLDGDNYGYTF.

This clonotype was found many times. The J gene is TRBJ2-5, the V gene TRBV20-1, with TRBD1 as a possible D gene (9 bases). Trimming pared 6 bases from V and 5 bases from J, leaving 16 bases between. The CDR3 is 13 residues long. Looked up from germline, CDR1 is DFQATT and CDR2 is SNEGSKA (reference sequence). The CDR3 is CSATGGGGETQYF. CDR3 DNA: TGCAGTGCAACAGGGGGCGGGGGGGAGACCCAGTACTTC.

This clonotype was seen a few times. The chain is built from TRBV5-1 and TRBJ2-1, with TRBD1 matching over 9 bases. The CDR3 sequence is 16 residues long. Germline trimming cut 5 bases from V and 6 bases from J; bases unmatched to any gene: 12. Germline V lookup: CDR1 SGHRS, CDR2 YFSETQ. The DNA of the CDR3 is TGCGCCAGCAGTAAAGAACAGGGGGCGCGGTCCAATGAGCAGTTCTTC. The encoded protein is CASSKEQGARSNEQFF.

This clonotype was counted ten times or more. The gene calls are TRBV7-2 and TRBJ2-3; tentative D call: TRBD1 (5 bases). V was shortened by 8 bases and J by 9 bases, with 15 bases between the two germline ends. Germline V gives CDR1 SGHTA, CDR2 FQGNSA. This CDR3 comprises 12 residues. The CDR3 region has the DNA TGTGCCAGCCGCAATAGCAAGGGGACGCAGTATTTT. As protein: CASRNSKGTQYF.

In regard to this clonotype: An end of the junction differs from the germline gene, which may be a read error. This sequence joins TRBV12-3 or TRBV12-4 and TRBJ2-1; 11 positions agree with TRBD2. The CDR3 loop spans 16 amino acids. This CDR3 is CAGSLYGTSGYNEQFF. The DNA for the CDR3 is TGTGCCGGCAGTTTATATGGGACTAGCGGTTACAATGAGCAGTTCTTC.

This clonotype was observed at least ten times. J is TRBJ1-1 and V is TRBV7-9; D call uncertain. This CDR3 has 18 amino acids. CDR1 and CDR2 from the germline V gene are SEHNR and FQNEAQ (reference sequence). Trimming shortened V by 0 bases and J by 1 base, and 18 bases separated the two germline ends. The CDR3 sequence is CASSLAGSAGRRNTEAFF. The CDR3 DNA reads as TGTGCCAGCAGCTTAGCGGGAAGCGCTGGACGAAGGAACACTGAAGCTTTCTTT.

This clonotype showed up many times. The chain links TRBV12-3 or TRBV12-4 to TRBJ2-1, with 9 bases aligning to TRBD1. V lost 4 bases to trimming and J lost 10 bases; unmatched junction nucleotides: 8. This CDR3 spans 14 amino acids. The CDR3 bases are TGTGCCAGCAGTTGGGACAGGGTGAGGGGGGAGCAGTTCTTC. Translating it yields CASSWDRVRGEQFF.

Many counts were recorded for this clonotype. This rearrangement joins TRBV9 to TRBJ1-1, with a tentative D call TRBD1 (5 bases). The CDR3 extends over 14 amino acids. Trimming took 3 bases from V and 2 from J, leaving 11 bases between them. Germline V gives CDR1 SGDLS, CDR2 YYNGEE. DNA of the CDR3: TGTGCCAGCAGCGCCGGGGGGAGAAACACTGAAGCTTTCTTT. Its translation is CASSAGGRNTEAFF.

The chain couples TRBV7-9 to TRBJ2-3; 11 positions agree with TRBD2. V lost 5 bases and J lost 4; bases outside the gene matches: 14. The CDR3 totals 18 residues. Germline V lookup: CDR1 SEHNR, CDR2 FQNEAQ (reference sequence). CDR3 region: CASSTLPTSGSWSDTQYF. The DNA of the CDR3 is TGTGCCAGCAGCACACTACCAACTAGCGGGAGTTGGTCAGATACGCAGTATTTT.

This clonotype was seen many times. The V gene is TRBV10-3, the J gene TRBJ2-7; D possibly corresponds to TRBD1 (5 bases). This CDR3 contains 13 residues. Germline V gene lookup returns CDR1 ENHRY and CDR2 SYGVKD. V was shortened by 7 bases and J by 3 bases, with 13 bases between the two germline ends. CDR3 bases: TGTGCCATCAAAGGGGCAGCCGTCTACGAGCAGTACTTC. Its protein is CAIKGAAVYEQYF.

This clonotype was seen at least ten times. This rearrangement joins TRBV27 to TRBJ2-1, with D unresolved. The CDR3 runs to 15 residues. Trimming cost V 3 bases and J 6 bases, with 15 bases left between them. Germline CDR1 reads MNHEY; CDR2 reads SMNVEV (reference sequence). CDR3 protein: CASSFGTSVGNEQFF. CDR3 in DNA: TGTGCCAGCAGTTTCGGCACCTCTGTGGGCAATGAGCAGTTCTTC.

Details on this clonotype: One end of the junction fails to match germline, which may point to a read error. The genes are TRBV13 and TRBJ2-2; TRBD1 matches 9 bases. Per germline, CDR1 PRHDT and CDR2 FYEKMQ (reference sequence). The CDR3 is made up of 14 amino acids. In DNA form, the CDR3 reads TGTGCCAGCAGCCGGACAGGGGTCACCAGGGAGCTGTTTTTT. Amino acid sequence: CASSRTGVTRELFF.

The chain combines TRBV5-4 with TRBJ2-6; TRBD2 aligns across 9 bases. J was trimmed by 0 bases and V by 0 bases; bases with no gene match: 4. Looked up from germline, CDR1 is SGHNT and CDR2 is YYREEE (reference sequence). This CDR3 is built from 18 residues. In nucleotides, the CDR3 is TGTGCCAGCAGCTTGGGACTAGCGGATACCTCTGGGGCCAACGTCCTGACTTTC. This translates into CASSLGLADTSGANVLTF.

This clonotype was detected many times. J is TRBJ1-2 and V is TRBV19; 9 bases are a match to TRBD1. This CDR3 has 14 residues. With 10 bases clipped from V and 8 bases from J, the junction kept 14 bases outside the gene matches. Germline V gene data show CDR1 as LNHDA and CDR2 as SQIVND (reference sequence). DNA for the CDR3: TGTGCCACCGACGGATTGACAGGGGGAGGAGGCTACACCTTC. Its protein product is CATDGLTGGGGYTF.

This clonotype came up many times. The V and J genes are TRBV12-3 or TRBV12-4 and TRBJ2-7, with D perhaps TRBD1 (6 bases). CDR3 length: 12 residues. Deletions cut 5 bases from V and 3 bases from J, with 8 bases between. In DNA, the CDR3 is TGTGCCAGCAGTACGGACAGCTACGAGCAGTACTTC. Residues: CASSTDSYEQYF.

The gene calls are TRBV7-9 and TRBJ1-6; TRBD1 might be the D (6 bases). The CDR3 length is 14 residues. The V end lost 5 bases, the J end lost 7 bases, and 12 bases lay between the germline ends. Germline V lookup: CDR1 SEHNR, CDR2 FQNEAQ (reference sequence). The CDR3 sequence is CASSQDSLNSPLHF. In DNA, the CDR3 is TGTGCCAGCAGCCAGGACAGCCTGAATTCACCCCTCCACTTT.